The rows below give T cell receptor beta chains drawn from one sample of a study of early T cells in non-severe SARS-CoV-2 infection. In TCRdb, the 5' RACE reads were re-called with MiXCR into one record per CDR3 protein. The sample lists about 55,000 distinct CDR3 sequences, 5% to 7.5% occurring once. The specimen was whole blood, collected at baseline. Receptor source: an adult who was a healthcare worker with PCR-confirmed SARS-CoV-2 infection or an uninfected control (not recorded which). CDR3s include the opening cysteine and the closing phenylalanine or tryptophan. The order of the fields is J gene, clone size, V gene, D gene, CDR3 protein, CDR3 DNA. D genes are given only for firm matches. Only part of the rows carry a size: once, few, many, or a class if the clone is expanded.

TRBJ1-3	few	TRBV27	.	CASGFSGTIYF	TGTGCCAGCGGATTTAGTGGCACCATATATTTT
TRBJ2-5	.	TRBV2	.	CASLAGGETQYF	TGTGCCAGCCTGGCCGGAGGGGAGACCCAGTACTTC
TRBJ1-6	many	TRBV27	TRBD1	CASSHGQDNSPLHF	TGTGCCAGCAGCCACGGACAGGACAATTCACCCCTCCACTTT
TRBJ1-4	.	TRBV10-1	.	CASPRGKDEKLFF	TGCGCCAGCCCTCGGGGAAAGGATGAAAAACTGTTTTTT
TRBJ2-1	.	TRBV11-3	.	CASSSHRRDTGGQFF	TGTGCCAGCAGCTCCCATCGACGGGACACCGGGGGACAGTTCTTC
TRBJ1-2	few	TRBV20-1	.	CSARKAGATLYYGYTF	TGCAGTGCCAGGAAGGCCGGGGCTACCCTTTACTATGGCTACACCTTC
TRBJ2-7	few	TRBV9	.	CASSPEGGLAYEQYF	TGTGCCAGCAGCCCCGAGGGGGGGTTGGCCTACGAGCAGTACTTC
TRBJ2-3	.	TRBV29-1	TRBD2	CSVEDLHLIAGGADTQYF	TGCAGCGTTGAAGATCTTCACCTCATCGCGGGGGGGGCAGATACGCAGTATTTT
TRBJ1-2	many	TRBV28	.	CASSSPVRVSGNYGYTF	TGTGCCAGCAGTTCCCCCGTGCGGGTGAGCGGGAACTATGGCTACACCTTC
TRBJ2-5	many	TRBV7-2	.	CASSSETQYF	TGTGCCAGCAGCTCGGAGACCCAGTACTTC
TRBJ2-7	few	TRBV18	.	CASSPQGADYEQYF	TGTGCCAGCTCACCACAGGGTGCGGACTACGAGCAGTACTTC
TRBJ2-7	.	TRBV18	.	CASSPGSTGSSYEQYF	TGTGCCAGCTCACCAGGGTCAACAGGGAGCTCCTACGAGCAGTACTTC
TRBJ2-2	.	TRBV4-3	TRBD1	CASSQGTGTGIGTGELFF	TGCGCCAGCAGCCAGGGAACCGGGACAGGGATCGGTACCGGGGAGCTGTTTTTT
TRBJ2-3	many	TRBV7-6	TRBD2	CASSLRPSGGTGGGTQYF	TGTGCCAGCAGCTTGCGTCCTAGCGGGGGAACTGGCGGGGGTACGCAGTATTTT
TRBJ1-6	.	TRBV27	TRBD1	CASKKEAGTENSPLHF	TGTGCCAGTAAAAAGGAAGCGGGGACAGAAAATTCACCCCTCCACTTT
TRBJ1-6	many	TRBV27	.	CASSPRARALNSPLHF	TGTGCCAGCAGTCCCCGGGCGAGGGCCCTCAATTCACCCCTCCACTTT
TRBJ1-1	many	TRBV18	.	CASSPLRGENTEAFF	TGTGCCAGCTCACCACTTAGGGGGGAGAACACTGAAGCTTTCTTT
TRBJ2-6	few	TRBV10-3	TRBD1	CAISEGQGAAGANVLTF	TGTGCCATCAGTGAAGGACAGGGGGCGGCTGGGGCCAACGTCCTGACTTTC
TRBJ2-3	.	TRBV2	.	CASRLIADTQYF	TGTGCCAGCAGATTAATCGCAGATACGCAGTATTTT
TRBJ2-5	many	TRBV28	.	CASTRWSGVETQYF	TGTGCCAGCACTAGATGGTCAGGGGTGGAGACCCAGTACTTC
TRBJ2-7	.	TRBV20-1	TRBD2	CSARDYGGMVDEQYF	TGCAGTGCTAGAGATTACGGGGGGATGGTTGACGAGCAGTACTTC
TRBJ2-3	.	TRBV27	.	CASSSWGDTQYF	TGTGCCAGCAGTTCCTGGGGGGATACGCAGTATTTT
TRBJ2-3	many	TRBV5-1	.	CASSFGGTDTQYF	TGCGCCAGCAGCTTCGGAGGCACAGATACGCAGTATTTT
TRBJ2-3	many	TRBV29-1	TRBD2	CSVGLAGLTDTQYF	TGCAGCGTTGGCCTAGCGGGGCTCACAGATACGCAGTATTTT
TRBJ2-2	many	TRBV10-3	.	CAIRGRATGELFF	TGTGCCATCAGGGGCAGGGCGACCGGTGAGCTGTTTTTT
TRBJ2-1	many	TRBV11-2	.	CASSPRGSSYNEQFF	TGTGCCAGCAGCCCCCGGGGGAGCTCCTACAATGAGCAGTTCTTC
TRBJ1-4	.	TRBV27	TRBD1	CASSFSPGQGLTTNEKLFF	TGTGCCAGCAGTTTTTCTCCGGGACAGGGGCTTACAACTAATGAAAAACTGTTTTTT
TRBJ1-4	few	TRBV5-1	.	CASSLVPVYKEKLFF	TGCGCCAGCAGCTTGGTTCCAGTTTATAAGGAAAAACTGTTTTTT
TRBJ1-5	.	TRBV3-1	.	CASSQRGSNQPQHF	TGTGCCAGCAGCCAGAGAGGGAGCAATCAGCCCCAGCATTTT
TRBJ2-7	.	TRBV7-9	.	CASSPRVAALTSYEQYF	TGTGCCAGCAGCCCCCGGGTAGCGGCCTTAACTTCCTACGAGCAGTACTTC
TRBJ2-5	.	TRBV5-1	.	CASSYLTQETQYF	TGCGCCAGCAGCTATTTGACCCAAGAGACCCAGTACTTC
TRBJ2-3	many	TRBV7-8	.	CASTDPPGDTQYF	TGTGCCAGCACCGACCCCCCGGGAGATACGCAGTATTTT
TRBJ2-3	many	TRBV9	.	CASSVGDFLYTDTQYF	TGTGCCAGCAGCGTAGGAGACTTCCTGTACACAGATACGCAGTATTTT
TRBJ1-6	many	TRBV7-9	.	CASSLNQGHSPLHF	TGTGCCAGCAGTTTGAATCAGGGCCATTCACCCCTCCACTTT
TRBJ2-3	.	TRBV7-2	.	CASLGRVGADTQYF	TGTGCCAGCCTCGGGCGGGTTGGAGCAGATACGCAGTATTTT
TRBJ1-2	many	TRBV4-3	.	CASSQEFRSIYGYTF	TGCGCCAGCAGCCAAGAATTCCGGAGCATCTATGGCTACACCTTC
TRBJ1-1	many	TRBV30	.	CAWIAEPWAFF	TGTGCCTGGATCGCTGAACCGTGGGCTTTCTTT
TRBJ2-3	many	TRBV20-1	TRBD1	CSAPDPGQGSTDTQYF	TGCAGTGCTCCTGACCCGGGACAGGGAAGCACAGATACGCAGTATTTT
TRBJ2-6	.	TRBV5-1	.	CASSTRLGSGANVLTF	TGCGCCAGCAGCACCAGACTGGGCTCTGGGGCCAACGTCCTGACTTTC
TRBJ2-1	.	TRBV30	.	CAWRGYNEQFF	TGTGCCTGGAGGGGTTACAATGAGCAGTTCTTC
TRBJ2-7	.	TRBV7-2	.	CASSFTEDYEQYF	TGTGCCAGCAGCTTCACGGAGGACTACGAGCAGTACTTC
TRBJ1-2	few	TRBV12-3/TRBV12-4	.	CASSSGVNRKNYGYTF	TGTGCCAGCAGTTCAGGGGTGAATAGGAAGAACTATGGCTACACCTTC
TRBJ2-2	few	TRBV24-1	TRBD1	CATSEWGQGTGELFF	TGTGCCACCAGTGAATGGGGACAGGGGACCGGGGAGCTGTTTTTT
TRBJ2-7	many	TRBV28	TRBD2	CASSTPTSGELYEQYF	TGTGCCAGCAGTACGCCGACTAGCGGGGAACTCTACGAGCAGTACTTC
TRBJ2-5	.	TRBV12-3/TRBV12-4	TRBD2	CASSFRAGGTGTQYF	TGTGCCAGCAGTTTTCGAGCGGGGGGAACGGGGACCCAGTACTTC
TRBJ2-1	many	TRBV20-1	TRBD2	CSAKTSGGANEQFF	TGCAGTGCTAAAACTAGCGGGGGGGCCAATGAGCAGTTCTTC
TRBJ1-1	many	TRBV7-2	TRBD1	CASSLRDRGTEAFF	TGTGCCAGCAGCCTCCGGGACAGGGGGACTGAAGCTTTCTTT
TRBJ2-5	once	TRBV20-1	.	CSARLTGSEGSQETQHF	TGCAGTGCTAGATTAACGGGATCAGAAGGGAGCCAAGAGACCCAGCACTTC
TRBJ1-2	many	TRBV20-1	.	CSAHRPPYGYTF	TGCAGTGCACACAGGCCACCCTATGGCTACACCTTC
TRBJ2-2	many	TRBV12-3/TRBV12-4	.	CASSKGTGELFF	TGTGCCAGCTCTAAGGGCACCGGGGAGCTGTTTTTT
TRBJ2-3	.	TRBV4-2	TRBD2	CASSPRFGSGVTDTQYF	TGTGCCAGCAGCCCCCGTTTCGGTAGCGGGGTAACAGATACGCAGTATTTT
TRBJ2-7	.	TRBV30	.	CAWQGGLGEQYF	TGTGCCTGGCAGGGGGGATTAGGTGAGCAGTACTTC
TRBJ1-1	.	TRBV5-1	.	CASKENLMNTEAFF	TGCGCCAGCAAGGAGAACCTAATGAACACTGAAGCTTTCTTT